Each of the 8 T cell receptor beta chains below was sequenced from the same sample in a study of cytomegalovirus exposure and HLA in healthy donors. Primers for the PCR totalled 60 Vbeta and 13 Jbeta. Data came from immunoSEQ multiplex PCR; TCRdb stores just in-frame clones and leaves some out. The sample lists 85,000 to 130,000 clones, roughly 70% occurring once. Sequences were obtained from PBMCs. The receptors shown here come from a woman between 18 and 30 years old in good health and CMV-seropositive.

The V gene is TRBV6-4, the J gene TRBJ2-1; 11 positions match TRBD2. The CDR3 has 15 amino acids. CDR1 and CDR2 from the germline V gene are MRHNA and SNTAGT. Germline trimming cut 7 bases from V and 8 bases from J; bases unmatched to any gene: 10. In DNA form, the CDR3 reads TGTGCCAGCACCAAAGATAGCGGGAGGGCCGATGAGCAGTTCTTC. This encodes CASTKDSGRADEQFF.

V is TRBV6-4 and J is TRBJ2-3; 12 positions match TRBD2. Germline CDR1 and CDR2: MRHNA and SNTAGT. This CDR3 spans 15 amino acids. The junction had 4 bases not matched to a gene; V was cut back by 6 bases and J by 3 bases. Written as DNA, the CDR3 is TGTGCCAGCAGGCCGACTAGCGGGAGAACAGATACGCAGTATTTT. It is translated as CASRPTSGRTDTQYF.

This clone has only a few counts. The CDR3 DNA follows: TGCGCCAGCAGCCAAGATCTAGCGAGAAATGAGCAGTTCTTC. Translation: CASSQDLARNEQFF. The V and J genes are TRBV4-3 and TRBJ2-1; tentatively, D is TRBD2 (6 bases). CDR1 is LGHNA and CDR2 is YSLEER in the germline V gene. This CDR3 comprises 14 residues. Trimming stripped 0 bases from V and 7 bases from J, with 10 bases between.

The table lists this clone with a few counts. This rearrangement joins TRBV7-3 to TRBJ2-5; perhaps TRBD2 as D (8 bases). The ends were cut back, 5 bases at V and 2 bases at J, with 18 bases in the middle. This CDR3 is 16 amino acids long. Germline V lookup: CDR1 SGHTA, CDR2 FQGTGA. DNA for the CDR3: TGTGCCAGCAGCCAGGGGGGCACTAGCGGACAAGAGACCCAGTACTTC. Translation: CASSQGGTSGQETQYF. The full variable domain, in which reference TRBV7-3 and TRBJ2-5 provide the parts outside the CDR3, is GAGVSQTPSNKVTEKGKYVELRCDPISGHTALYWYRQSLGQGPEFLIYFQGTGAADDSGLPNDRFFAVRPEGSVSTLKIQRTERGDSAVYLCASSQGGTSGQETQYFGPGTRLLVL.

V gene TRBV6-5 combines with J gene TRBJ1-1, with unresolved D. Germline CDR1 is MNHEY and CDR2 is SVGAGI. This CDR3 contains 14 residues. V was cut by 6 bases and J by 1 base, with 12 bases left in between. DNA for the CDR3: TGTGCCAGCAGAGGAGGACTTGCGAACACTGAAGCTTTCTTT. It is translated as CASRGGLANTEAFF.

The CDR3 sequence is CASSSGLGNQPQHF. In DNA form, the CDR3 reads TGTGCCAGCAGCTCAGGTTTGGGCAATCAGCCCCAGCATTTT. V gene TRBV7-2 combines with J gene TRBJ1-5; no clear D. The CDR3 has 14 amino acids. With 4 bases removed from V and 2 bases from J, the gap between germline ends came to 9 bases. Germline values: CDR1 SGHTA, CDR2 FQGNSA.

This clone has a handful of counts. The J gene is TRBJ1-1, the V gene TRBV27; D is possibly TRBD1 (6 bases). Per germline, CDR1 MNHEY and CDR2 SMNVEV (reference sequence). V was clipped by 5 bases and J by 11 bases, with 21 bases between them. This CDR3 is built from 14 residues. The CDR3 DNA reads TGTGCCAGCAGTATCACAGGGTGGGTTCCATGGGCTTTCTTT. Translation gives CASSITGWVPWAFF.

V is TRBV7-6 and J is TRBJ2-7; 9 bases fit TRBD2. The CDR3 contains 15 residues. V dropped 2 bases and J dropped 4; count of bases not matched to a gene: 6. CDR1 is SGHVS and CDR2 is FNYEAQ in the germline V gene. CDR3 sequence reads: CASSLRAGGPYEQYF. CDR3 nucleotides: TGTGCCAGCAGCTTAAGGGCGGGAGGGCCTTACGAGCAGTACTTC.